This T cell receptor (beta chain) was observed in a study of blood T cell repertoires in COVID-19 (dated by TCRdb to 2020 to 2021). As for the study more broadly: Samples from collaborators originated in the United States, Italy and Spain and spanned both the acute and convalescent phases of COVID-19. The material from the prospective study consisted of cDNA or gDNA derived from T cells, B-cell-depleted T cells, or PBMCs. Subjects who had been exposed to COVID-19, were actively infected with it, or had recovered from it provided the deeply sampled blood TCRbeta repertoires that made up the dataset. The repertoires were released in a freely available public database intended as a resource for research on the immune response to SARS-CoV-2. Samples came from the ongoing ImmuneRACE study (first 160 participants) plus 1,254 subjects from 6 global collaborators. Sample metadata almost always included a de-identified subject ID, COVID-19 status, age in years and sex. Where available, HLA class I and class II types were obtained from metadata supplied by the sample provider rather than from assay-based typing.

TCRbeta CDR3 regions were amplified from genomic DNA by means of the immunoSEQ Assay, a bias-controlled multiplex PCR. The published analysis was carried out like this. The number of nucleated cells in each sample was estimated from the amplification of reference gene primers within the assay. To quantify the absolute abundance of each unique TCRbeta CDR3 rearrangement, sequence reads were collapsed and filtered. For each sample, productive Simpson clonality was calculated as the square root of Simpson's diversity index over productive rearrangements. Entries here come from immuneACCESS through TCRdb and include only in-frame sequences with V and J called. Some clones fail to appear in such tables; in the studies checked, an unresolved V gene covers under half of the shortfall, and the cause of the remainder is unknown. From that table come the V and J calls and clone size; the DNA was used to work out D and trimming. This sample lists tens of thousands of clones; nearly 95% were detected once. 4% to 5.5% of the sample is taken by the ten largest.

The collaborating institutions used their own protocols to collect whole blood in K2EDTA tubes. For TCRbeta analysis, collaborators shipped samples in one of three forms: frozen whole blood, isolated PBMCs, or DNA extracted from either of those sample types. General findings and caveats noted by the study authors: The quantity of clinical and demographic metadata differed by source and by participant and was supplied without curation.

From its cysteine to its phenylalanine, the CDR3 spans 16 amino acids. Just the 48-base CDR3 DNA is kept, in frame starting at base 1. Reading the germline V gene (reference sequence) gives CDR1 MNHEY and CDR2 SMNVEV. The V end gives up 2 bases and the J end 12 bases, leaving 10 bases in the junction not matched to a gene. A note on this clone: Its antigen remains unidentified. Within one base of it there is no much larger clone, and no base qualities were kept.

This clonotype originated in a human donor with active COVID-19. The donor label of this sample is uncertain. Sequencing was carried out using peripheral blood. This receptor chain uses TRBV27 and TRBJ2-2, with 12 central nucleotides matching TRBD1. The DNA sequence is TGTGCCAGCAGTTTAGCTTTGGGGGACAGGGGGCCGAAGCTGTTTTTT. This is translated as CASSLALGDRGPKLFF.